This entry features one T cell receptor (beta chain) sequence. Its specificity is not known. Germline loops: CDR1 LNHNV, CDR2 YYDKDF (reference sequence). CDR3 length equals 13 residues. Deletions cut 5 bases from V and 1 base from J, with 8 bases between. What was amplified from RNA transcripts were TCR beta CDR3 regions. The HTBI primer set served for first-round RT-PCR of the TCR CDR3. A single record per CDR3 protein comes from TCRdb applying MiXCR to the multiplex PCR reads. This sample has 500,000 to 750,000 distinct CDR3 sequences, with approximately 15% found just once. The data originate from a study of T cells in Graves' hyperthyroidism and ophthalmopathy. General study findings and limits: Expanded thyroid clonotypes (above 0.001) were mostly also found in blood.

This chain uses TRBV15 with TRBJ2-5; no definite D call. The material sequenced was blood. The receptor's source is a woman aged 18 to 35 with Graves' ophthalmopathy. The CDR3 region is CATSLPPQETQYF. CDR3 bases: TGTGCCACCAGCCTTCCTCCCCAAGAGACCCAGTACTTC.